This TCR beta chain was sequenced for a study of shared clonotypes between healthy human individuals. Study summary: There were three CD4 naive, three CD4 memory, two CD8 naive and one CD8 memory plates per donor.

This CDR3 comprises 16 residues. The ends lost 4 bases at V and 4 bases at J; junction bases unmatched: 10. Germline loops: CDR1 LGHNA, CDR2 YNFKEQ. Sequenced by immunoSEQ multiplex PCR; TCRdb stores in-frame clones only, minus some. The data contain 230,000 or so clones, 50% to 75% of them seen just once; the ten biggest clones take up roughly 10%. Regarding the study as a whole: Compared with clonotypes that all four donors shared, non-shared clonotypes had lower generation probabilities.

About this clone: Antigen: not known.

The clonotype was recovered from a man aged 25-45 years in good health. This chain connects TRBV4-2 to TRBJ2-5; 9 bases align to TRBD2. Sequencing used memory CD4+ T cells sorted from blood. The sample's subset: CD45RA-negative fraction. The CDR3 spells CASSPQTSGGGETQYF. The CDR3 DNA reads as TGTGCCAGCAGCCCACAGACTAGCGGAGGTGGAGAGACCCAGTACTTC.